These 24 T cell receptor beta chains were sequenced from one sample in a study of immune evolution from preneoplasia to lung adenocarcinoma. Generated by immunoSEQ multiplex PCR, the TCRdb table keeps only in-frame clones and is missing some. Found here are about 16,000 clones, roughly 90% of them singletons; the top ten hold roughly 2.6%. The specimen sequenced was FFPE invasive lung adenocarcinoma tissue. The receptor set was obtained from a person aged 70 to 85 with invasive lung adenocarcinoma.

The CDR3 nucleotides are TGTGCCAGCAGCGTAGAAGGGAGGACAGGGGACAATGAGCAGTTCTTC. Translation: CASSVEGRTGDNEQFF. This chain links TRBV9 with TRBJ2-1; TRBD1 matches 9 bases. After removal of 0 bases from V and 5 bases from J, the junction contained 6 bases not matched to a gene. This CDR3 is 16 amino acids long. The V gene's germline CDR1 is SGDLS and CDR2 YYNGEE.

V usage is TRBV9 and J usage is TRBJ2-7; D remains unclear. Germline CDR1 and CDR2: SGDLS and YYNGEE. The V gene lost 4 bases and the J gene lost 3 bases, with 14 bases spanning the gap. The CDR3 contains 14 residues. CDR3 nucleotides: TGTGCCAGCAGCCCCAACAGAGAAGACTACGAGCAGTACTTC. This codes for CASSPNREDYEQYF. Full variable domain (missing parts from reference TRBV9 and TRBJ2-7): DSGVTQTPKHLITATGQRVTLRCSPRSGDLSVYWYQQSLDQGLQFLIQYYNGEERAKGNILERFSAQQFPDLHSELNLSSLELGDSALYFCASSPNREDYEQYFGPGTRLTVT.

CDR3 nucleotides: TGTGCCAGCAGTGAATCGTCGACGGGACAAGTATCGTTCTTC. Translating it yields CASSESSTGQVSFF. V and J are TRBV2 and TRBJ2-1, with a tentative D call TRBD1 (6 bases). This CDR3 has 14 amino acids. CDR1 is SNHLY and CDR2 is FYNNEI in the germline V gene. V lost 2 bases to trimming and J lost 15 bases, with 20 bases between them.

This chain's CDR3 is CASSLGLGQITDTQYF. CDR3 DNA: TGTGCCAGCAGCTTAGGTCTGGGACAGATCACAGATACGCAGTATTTT. The rearrangement links TRBV11-3 to TRBJ2-3, with 7 positions matching TRBD1. Germline V gene sequence: CDR1 SGHNT, CDR2 YENEEA. This CDR3 has 16 residues. J gave up 2 bases and V 1 base, and 6 bases lay outside the gene matches.

The CDR3 spells CASSDWGLKNEKLFF. CDR3 DNA: TGCGCCAGCAGTGATTGGGGGCTGAAGAATGAAAAACTGTTTTTT. J is TRBJ1-4 and V is TRBV10-2; maybe TRBD1 (6 bases). CDR3 length equals 15 residues. Germline CDR1 WSHSY, CDR2 SAAADI. V lost 3 bases and J lost 5, with 13 bases in between.

The J gene is TRBJ2-7, the V gene TRBV28; D not certain. V lost 5 bases to trimming and J lost 3 bases, with 2 bases between them. CDR1 MDHEN and CDR2 SYDVKM come from the germline V gene. This CDR3 comprises 10 residues. Here the CDR3 reads CASSNYEQYF. In nucleotides, the CDR3 is TGTGCCAGCAGTAACTACGAGCAGTACTTC.

The chain joins TRBV5-1 to TRBJ1-2, with a possible D match to TRBD1 (6 bases). Trimming removed 6 bases at V and 3 bases at J, with 12 bases between. This CDR3 has 13 amino acids. From germline, CDR1 is SGHRS and CDR2 YFSETQ. The CDR3 DNA follows: TGCGCCAGCACCCTTGCAGGGGACTATGGCTACACCTTC. As protein: CASTLAGDYGYTF.

CDR3 bases: TGTGCCAGCGCCAGGGAATCCTACAATGAGCAGTTCTTC. Translation gives CASARESYNEQFF. The chain couples TRBV6-5 to TRBJ2-1; maybe TRBD1 (5 bases). CDR3 size: 13 residues. Germline V gene sequence: CDR1 MNHEY, CDR2 SVGAGI. Deletions cut 8 bases from V and 1 base from J, with 9 bases between.

The rearrangement links TRBV27 to TRBJ2-6; D is uncertain. CDR1 and CDR2 from the germline V gene are MNHEY and SMNVEV (reference sequence). The CDR3 spans 14 residues. The V gene lost 5 bases and the J gene lost 0 bases, with 5 bases spanning the gap. The CDR3 DNA reads TGTGCCAGCAGTCTCCTCTCTGGGGCCAACGTCCTGACTTTC. Amino acids: CASSLLSGANVLTF. The whole variable domain, filled in from reference TRBV27 and TRBJ2-6, reads EAQVTQNPRYLITVTGKKLTVTCSQNMNHEYMSWYRQDPGLGLRQIYYSMNVEVTDKGDVPEGYKVSRKEKRNFPLILESPSPNQTSLYFCASSLLSGANVLTFGAGSRLTVL.

The genes are TRBV27 and TRBJ2-3; D remains ambiguous. V lost 3 bases and J lost 10, with 8 bases in between. Germline V gene lookup returns CDR1 MNHEY and CDR2 SMNVEV (reference sequence). The CDR3 is 11 amino acids. The CDR3 DNA sequence: TGTGCCAGCAGTTTCGGCGGCGCGCAGTATTTT. Its translation is CASSFGGAQYF.

This clone was seen a single time. The gene calls are TRBV7-8 and TRBJ2-7, with D possibly being TRBD2 (5 bases). Germline V gene lookup returns CDR1 SGHVS and CDR2 FQNEAQ. V was trimmed by 4 bases and J by 1 base, leaving 11 bases between them. The CDR3 runs to 14 residues. The CDR3 here is CASSYLGSSYEQYF. The DNA of the CDR3 is TGTGCCAGCAGCTACCTAGGGAGTTCCTACGAGCAGTACTTC.

This chain joins TRBV7-6 and TRBJ2-5, with D possibly matching TRBD2 (6 bases). Germline CDR1 SGHVS, CDR2 FNYEAQ. The V and J ends lost 2 bases and 5 bases respectively, with 12 bases between them. The CDR3 sequence is 14 residues long. This chain's CDR3 is CASSLQTRGETQYF. CDR3 coding DNA: TGTGCCAGCAGCTTACAAACCCGGGGGGAGACCCAGTACTTC.

This clone was recorded only once. The CDR3 DNA reads as TGTGCCAGCAGTGAAACTAGCGGGGGGGCCACAGATACGCAGTATTTT. Encoded protein: CASSETSGGATDTQYF. The chain uses TRBV6-1 and TRBJ2-3, with 13 bases fitting TRBD2. CDR1 and CDR2 from the germline V gene are MNHNS and SASEGT. V was clipped by 2 bases and J by 2 bases; unmatched bases: 1. The CDR3 contains 16 residues.

CDR3 nucleotides: TGTGCCAGCACCCCCGCAGGGTACCAGACCCAGTACTTC. Protein sequence: CASTPAGYQTQYF. J is TRBJ2-5 and V is TRBV6-5; a weak D match, TRBD1 (5 bases). The germline V gene has CDR1 MNHEY and CDR2 SVGAGI. The CDR3 is 13 residues long. Trimming cost V 7 bases and J 6 bases, with 15 bases left between them.

V gene TRBV9 combines with J gene TRBJ1-2, with D perhaps matching TRBD1 (6 bases). Trimming took off 2 bases at V and 4 bases at J, with 18 bases between the two ends. Germline V gene data show CDR1 as SGDLS and CDR2 as YYNGEE. The CDR3 runs to 16 residues. The CDR3 coding sequence is TGTGCCAGCAGCGTTGATAGTGGCGGACAGATCTATGGCTACACCTTC. Residues: CASSVDSGGQIYGYTF.

This chain links TRBV2 with TRBJ2-3, with TRBD2 identical over 14 bases. The length of the CDR3 is 14 residues. The V segment lost 6 bases and the J segment 5 bases; nucleotides outside the gene matches: 1. From germline, CDR1 is SNHLY and CDR2 FYNNEI. CDR3 sequence reads: CASRGTSGRDTQYF. The CDR3 DNA is TGTGCCAGCAGGGGGACTAGCGGGAGAGATACGCAGTATTTT.

The chain links TRBV18 to TRBJ1-2; D gene uncertain. The germline CDR1 and CDR2 sequences are KGHSH and LQKENI. The CDR3 is 14 amino acids. Trimming removed 6 bases at V and 8 bases at J, with 19 bases between. The CDR3 bases are TGTGCCAGCTCCCTCAGGATCGAAGAGGAGGGCTACACCTTC. This gives the protein CASSLRIEEEGYTF.

V gene TRBV6-1 combines with J gene TRBJ1-2; no clear D gene. Per the germline V gene, CDR1 is MNHNS and CDR2 is SASEGT. The CDR3 spans 15 residues. Between the trimmed V and J ends, which lost 2 bases and 5 bases, there was a span of 15 bases. The CDR3 region is CASSETPRAGYGYTF. DNA for the CDR3: TGTGCCAGCAGTGAAACCCCACGAGCGGGTTATGGCTACACCTTC.

The chain couples TRBV18 to TRBJ1-5, with 8 bases matching TRBD1. The germline V gene has CDR1 KGHSH and CDR2 LQKENI. Trimming removed 2 bases from V and 4 bases from J; junction bases left unmatched: 4. The CDR3 contains 15 residues. This CDR3 is CASSPTTGGNQPQHF. The CDR3 region has the DNA TGTGCCAGCTCACCAACTACAGGGGGAAATCAGCCCCAGCATTTT.

In its sample, this clone was seen once. The chain carries TRBV7-9 and TRBJ2-3; a possible D gene is TRBD1 (5 bases). This CDR3 region has 16 residues. Trimming left V 2 bases short and J 0 bases short, with 12 bases between. Germline lookup yields CDR1 SEHNR and CDR2 FQNEAQ (reference sequence). As DNA, the CDR3 is TGTGCCAGCAGCTTACTGACAGTAACTAGCACAGATACGCAGTATTTT. Its protein product is CASSLLTVTSTDTQYF.

The gene calls are TRBV9 and TRBJ2-2; D is ambiguous. From germline, CDR1 is SGDLS and CDR2 YYNGEE. The CDR3 runs to 15 residues. V was shortened by 0 bases and J by 1 base, with 7 bases between the two germline ends. In nucleotides, the CDR3 is TGTGCCAGCAGCGTAGTAGATCTGAACACCGGGGAGCTGTTTTTT. Its translation: CASSVVDLNTGELFF.

The gene calls are TRBV2 and TRBJ1-1; 7 bases are shared with TRBD1. This CDR3 has 14 residues. The junction had 9 bases not matched to a gene; V was cut back by 5 bases and J by 6 bases. Per germline, CDR1 SNHLY and CDR2 FYNNEI. CDR3 protein: CASSNVGGRAEAFF. CDR3 bases: TGTGCCAGCAGTAACGTAGGGGGCAGAGCTGAAGCTTTCTTT.

The V call is TRBV20-1, the J call TRBJ1-2; D unclear. Trimming removed 4 bases from V and 2 bases from J, with 5 bases in between. Germline V gene data show CDR1 as DFQATT and CDR2 as SNEGSKA (reference sequence). This CDR3 contains 11 residues. For the CDR3, the DNA is TGCAGTGCTAATACAAACTATGGCTACACCTTC. Translating gives CSANTNYGYTF.

The rearrangement links TRBV29-1 to TRBJ2-2, with a possible D match to TRBD1 (5 bases). The V end was cut by 7 bases, the J end by 6 bases, with 15 bases between. Germline V CDR1 and CDR2: SQVTM, ANQGSEA. The CDR3 contains 13 residues. The CDR3, as DNA: TGCAGCGGACGACAGACTGTCGCCGGGGAGCTGTTTTTT. This encodes CSGRQTVAGELFF.